This T cell receptor beta chain was sequenced for a study of beta chain features in type 1 diabetes. Broader study findings: Among patients, naive, central memory and Treg TCRB repertoires appeared more similar than among healthy donors. Insertion counts at VDJ junctions were lower in type 1 diabetes patients, who also showed more deletions there. When Type 1 diabetes patients were examined, their TCRB CDR3s proved moderately but significantly shorter in all four CD4+ subsets.

Concerning this clone itself: Its antigen is not identified.

The length of the CDR3 is 15 residues. V was trimmed by 5 bases and J by 8 bases, leaving 19 bases between them. CDR1 is SGHTA and CDR2 is FQGNSA in the germline V gene. Expressed TCRB transcripts were sequenced, since all the RNA that had been isolated was reverse transcribed. TCRdb's table, derived via immunoSEQ multiplex PCR, lists solely in-frame clones and lacks some. The table shows roughly 220,000 clones, with about a sixth occurring only once. Sorting of CD4+ naive, central memory, regulatory and stem cell-like memory cells was performed via CD45RO/CCR7/CD25/CD127/CD95/CD27. The chain joins TRBV7-2 to TRBJ2-4, with D perhaps assigned TRBD1 or TRBD2 (5 bases each). This TCR came from a man aged 25 to 45 with type 1 diabetes. The sequencing sample was made of naive CD4+ T cells from blood. The CDR3 loop reads CASSAFEGSADIQYF. CDR3 nucleotides: TGTGCCAGCAGCGCATTTGAGGGGAGTGCGGACATTCAGTACTTC.